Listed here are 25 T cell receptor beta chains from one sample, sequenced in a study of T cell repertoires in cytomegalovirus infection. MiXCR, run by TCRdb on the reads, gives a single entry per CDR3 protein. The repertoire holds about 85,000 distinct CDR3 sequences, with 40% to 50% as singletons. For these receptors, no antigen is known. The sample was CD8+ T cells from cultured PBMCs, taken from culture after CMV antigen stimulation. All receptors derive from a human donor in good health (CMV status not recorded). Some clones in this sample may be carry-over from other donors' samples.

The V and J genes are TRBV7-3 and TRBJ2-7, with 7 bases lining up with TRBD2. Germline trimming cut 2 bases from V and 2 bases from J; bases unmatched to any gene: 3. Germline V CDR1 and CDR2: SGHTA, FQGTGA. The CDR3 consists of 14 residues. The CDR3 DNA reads TGTGCCAGCAGCTTAGATCGGGGGGCCTACGAGCAGTACTTC. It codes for CASSLDRGAYEQYF. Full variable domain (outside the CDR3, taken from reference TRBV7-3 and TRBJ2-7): GAGVSQTPSNKVTEKGKYVELRCDPISGHTALYWYRQSLGQGPEFLIYFQGTGAADDSGLPNDRFFAVRPEGSVSTLKIQRTERGDSAVYLCASSLDRGAYEQYFGPGTRLTVT.

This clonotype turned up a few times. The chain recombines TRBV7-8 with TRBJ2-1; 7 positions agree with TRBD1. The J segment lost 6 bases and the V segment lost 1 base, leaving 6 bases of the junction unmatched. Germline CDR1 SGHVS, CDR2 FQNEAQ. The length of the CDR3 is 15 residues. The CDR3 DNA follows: TGTGCCAGCAGCTTAGTAGGGGGCAGCGGCAATGAGCAGTTCTTC. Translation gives CASSLVGGSGNEQFF.

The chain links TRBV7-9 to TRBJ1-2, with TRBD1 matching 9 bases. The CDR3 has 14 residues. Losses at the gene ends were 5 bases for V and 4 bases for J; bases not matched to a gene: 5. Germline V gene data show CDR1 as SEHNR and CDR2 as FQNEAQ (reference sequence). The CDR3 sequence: CASSPTGGSYGYTF. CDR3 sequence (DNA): TGTGCCAGCAGCCCGACAGGGGGTAGCTATGGCTACACCTTC.

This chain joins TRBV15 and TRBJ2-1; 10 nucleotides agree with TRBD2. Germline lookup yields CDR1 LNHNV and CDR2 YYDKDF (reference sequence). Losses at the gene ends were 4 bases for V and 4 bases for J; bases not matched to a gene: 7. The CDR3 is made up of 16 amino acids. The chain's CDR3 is CATSTETSGLYNEQFF. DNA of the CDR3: TGTGCCACCAGCACCGAGACTAGCGGGCTATACAATGAGCAGTTCTTC.

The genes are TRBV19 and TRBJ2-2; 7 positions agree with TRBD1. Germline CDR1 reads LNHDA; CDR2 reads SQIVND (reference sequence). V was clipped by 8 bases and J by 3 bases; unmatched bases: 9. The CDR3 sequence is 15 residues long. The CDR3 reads CASYPGQKYTGELFF. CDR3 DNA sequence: TGTGCCAGTTATCCGGGACAGAAATACACCGGGGAGCTGTTTTTT.

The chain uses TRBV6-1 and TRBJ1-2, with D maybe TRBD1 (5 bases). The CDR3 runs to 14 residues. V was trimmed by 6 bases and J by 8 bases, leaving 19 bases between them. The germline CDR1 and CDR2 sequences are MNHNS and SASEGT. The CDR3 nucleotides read TGTGCCAGCAGCCTCAAGGGAGGGGAGGACGGCTACACCTTC. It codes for CASSLKGGEDGYTF.

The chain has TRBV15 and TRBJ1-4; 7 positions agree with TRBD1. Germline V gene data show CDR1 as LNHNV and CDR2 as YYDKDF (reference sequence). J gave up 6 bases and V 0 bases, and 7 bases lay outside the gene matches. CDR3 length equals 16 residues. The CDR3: CATSRDTGASDEKLFF. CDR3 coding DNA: TGTGCCACCAGCAGAGATACAGGGGCCTCGGATGAAAAACTGTTTTTT. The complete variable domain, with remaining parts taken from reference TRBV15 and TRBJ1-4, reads DAMVIQNPRYQVTQFGKPVTLSCSQTLNHNVMYWYQQKSSQAPKLLFHYYDKDFNNEADTPDNFQSRRPNTSFCFLDIRSPGLGDTAMYLCATSRDTGASDEKLFFGSGTQLSVL.

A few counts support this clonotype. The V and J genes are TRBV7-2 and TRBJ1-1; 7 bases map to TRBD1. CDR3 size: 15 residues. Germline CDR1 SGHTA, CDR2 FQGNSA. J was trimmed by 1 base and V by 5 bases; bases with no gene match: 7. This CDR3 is CASSQPTGWNTEAFF. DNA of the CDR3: TGTGCCAGCAGCCAACCGACAGGGTGGAACACTGAAGCTTTCTTT.

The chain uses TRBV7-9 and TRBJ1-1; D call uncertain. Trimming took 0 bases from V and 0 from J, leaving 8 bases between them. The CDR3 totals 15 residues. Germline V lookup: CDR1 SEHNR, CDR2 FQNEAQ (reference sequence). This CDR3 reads CASSLAQTMNTEAFF. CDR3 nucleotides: TGTGCCAGCAGCTTAGCACAGACCATGAACACTGAAGCTTTCTTT.

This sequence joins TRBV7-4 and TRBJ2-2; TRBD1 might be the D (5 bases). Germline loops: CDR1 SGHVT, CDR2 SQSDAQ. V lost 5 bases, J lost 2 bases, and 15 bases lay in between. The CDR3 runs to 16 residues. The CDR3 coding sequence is TGTGCCAGCAGCCGCGGACATTGTCAAAACACCGGGGAGCTGTTTTTT. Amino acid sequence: CASSRGHCQNTGELFF.

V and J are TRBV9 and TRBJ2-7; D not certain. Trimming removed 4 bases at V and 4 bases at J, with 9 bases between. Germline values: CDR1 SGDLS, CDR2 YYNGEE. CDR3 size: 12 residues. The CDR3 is CASSLNGYEQYF. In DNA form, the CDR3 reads TGTGCCAGCAGCCTAAATGGATACGAGCAGTACTTC.

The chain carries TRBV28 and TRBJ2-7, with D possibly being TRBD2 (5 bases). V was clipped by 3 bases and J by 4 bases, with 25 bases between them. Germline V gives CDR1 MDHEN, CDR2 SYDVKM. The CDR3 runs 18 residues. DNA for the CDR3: TGTGCCAGCAGTTTGCCCCGCCGGGGAAGTAGCGCAATATACGAGCAGTACTTC. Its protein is CASSLPRRGSSAIYEQYF.

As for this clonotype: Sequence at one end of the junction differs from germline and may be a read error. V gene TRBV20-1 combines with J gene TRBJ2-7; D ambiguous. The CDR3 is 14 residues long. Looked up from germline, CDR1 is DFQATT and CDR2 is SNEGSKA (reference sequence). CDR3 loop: CSARDGSGTYEQYF. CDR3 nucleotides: TGCAGTGCTCGAGACGGGTCAGGAACCTACGAGCAGTACTTC.

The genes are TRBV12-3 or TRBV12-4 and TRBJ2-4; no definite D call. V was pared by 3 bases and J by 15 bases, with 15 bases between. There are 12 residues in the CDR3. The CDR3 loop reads CASSFRPHSLYF. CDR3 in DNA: TGTGCCAGCAGTTTCAGACCCCATTCACTGTACTTC.

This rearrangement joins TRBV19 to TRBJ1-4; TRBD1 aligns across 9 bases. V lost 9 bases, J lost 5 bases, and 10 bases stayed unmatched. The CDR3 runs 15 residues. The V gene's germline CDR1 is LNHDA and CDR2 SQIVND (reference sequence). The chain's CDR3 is CASTPPDRGNEKLFF. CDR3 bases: TGTGCCAGCACTCCTCCTGACAGGGGGAATGAAAAACTGTTTTTT.

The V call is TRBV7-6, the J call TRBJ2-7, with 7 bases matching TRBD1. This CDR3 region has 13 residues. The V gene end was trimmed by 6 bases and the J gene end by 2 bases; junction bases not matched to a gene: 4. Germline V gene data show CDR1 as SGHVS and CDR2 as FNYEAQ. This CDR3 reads CASSRGPTYEQYF. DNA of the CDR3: TGTGCCAGCAGTAGGGGGCCAACCTACGAGCAGTACTTC.

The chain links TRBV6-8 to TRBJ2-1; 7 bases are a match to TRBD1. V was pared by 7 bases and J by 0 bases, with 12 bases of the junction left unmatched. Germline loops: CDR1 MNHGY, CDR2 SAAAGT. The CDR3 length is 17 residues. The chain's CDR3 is CASIWELTGSSYNEQFF. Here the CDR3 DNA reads TGTGCCAGCATTTGGGAATTGACAGGGAGCTCCTACAATGAGCAGTTCTTC.

The CDR3 region has the DNA TGTGCCAGCAGCTTAATCGTCCATGAGCAGTTCTTC. As protein: CASSLIVHEQFF. The chain uses TRBV7-6 and TRBJ2-1; no reliable D call. CDR3 length equals 12 residues. The germline V and J ends were trimmed by 2 bases and 8 bases, with 7 bases remaining between them. CDR1 and CDR2 (germline): SGHVS, FNYEAQ.

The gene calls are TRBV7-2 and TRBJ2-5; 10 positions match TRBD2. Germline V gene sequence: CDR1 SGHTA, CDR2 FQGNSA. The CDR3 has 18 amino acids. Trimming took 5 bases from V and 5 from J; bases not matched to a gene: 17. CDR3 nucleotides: TGTGCCAGCAGCCCGCCAAGGGGTCTAGCGGGAGTTTTTGAGACCCAGTACTTC. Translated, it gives CASSPPRGLAGVFETQYF. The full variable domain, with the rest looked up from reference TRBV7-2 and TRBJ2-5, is GAGVSQSPSNKVTEKGKDVELRCDPISGHTALYWYRQSLGQGLEFLIYFQGNSAPDKSGLPSDRFSAERTGGSVSTLTIQRTQQEDSAVYLCASSPPRGLAGVFETQYFGPGTRLLVL.

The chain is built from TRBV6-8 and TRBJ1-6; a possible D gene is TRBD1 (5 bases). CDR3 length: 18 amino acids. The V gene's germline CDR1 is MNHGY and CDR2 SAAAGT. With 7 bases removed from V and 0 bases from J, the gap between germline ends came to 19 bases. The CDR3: CASKRGTIPSSYNSPLHF. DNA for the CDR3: TGTGCCAGCAAGAGGGGAACGATTCCAAGCTCCTATAATTCACCCCTCCACTTT.

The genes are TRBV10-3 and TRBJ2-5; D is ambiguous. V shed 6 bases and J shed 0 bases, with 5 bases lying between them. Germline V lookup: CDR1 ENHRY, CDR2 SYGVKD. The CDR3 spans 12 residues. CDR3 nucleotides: TGTGCCATCAGCCTAGACCAAGAGACCCAGTACTTC. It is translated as CAISLDQETQYF.

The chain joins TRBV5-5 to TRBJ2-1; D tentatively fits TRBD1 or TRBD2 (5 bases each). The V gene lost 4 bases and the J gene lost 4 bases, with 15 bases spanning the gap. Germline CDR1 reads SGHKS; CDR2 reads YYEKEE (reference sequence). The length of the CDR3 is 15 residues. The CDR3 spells CASSPWGNGYNEQFF. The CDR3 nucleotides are TGTGCCAGCAGCCCGTGGGGGAATGGATACAATGAGCAGTTCTTC.

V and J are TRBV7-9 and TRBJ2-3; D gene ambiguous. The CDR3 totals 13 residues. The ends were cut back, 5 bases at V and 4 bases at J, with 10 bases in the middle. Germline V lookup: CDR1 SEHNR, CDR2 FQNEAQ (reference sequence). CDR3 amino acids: CASSPIASDTQYF. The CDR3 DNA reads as TGTGCCAGCAGCCCGATCGCCTCAGATACGCAGTATTTT.

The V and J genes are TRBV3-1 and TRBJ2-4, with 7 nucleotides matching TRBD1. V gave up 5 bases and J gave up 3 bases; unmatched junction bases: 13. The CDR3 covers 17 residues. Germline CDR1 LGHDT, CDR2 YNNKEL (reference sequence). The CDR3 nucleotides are TGTGCCAGCAGCTACAGAGGTCCAGGGGGATACAAAAACATTCAGTACTTC. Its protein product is CASSYRGPGGYKNIQYF.

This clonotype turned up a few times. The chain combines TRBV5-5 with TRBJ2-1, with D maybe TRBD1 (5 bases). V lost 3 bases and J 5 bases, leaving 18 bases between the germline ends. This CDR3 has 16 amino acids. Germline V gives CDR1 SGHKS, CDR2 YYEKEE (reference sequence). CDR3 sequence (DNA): TGTGCCAGCAGCTCGCCGCAGGGTTCTCACAACAATGAGCAGTTCTTC. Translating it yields CASSSPQGSHNNEQFF.